This T cell receptor (gamma chain) was identified during a study of Vδ1+ human thymocytes. Overall study results and limits: Unlike peripheral blood Vdelta1+ controls, thymic delta-chain sequences included around 18% Vdelta2 and few Vdelta3. Thymic TRG and TRD repertoires appeared highly polyclonal, with Gaussian CDR3 length distributions.

This clone has just one count. The antigen is unknown. After alphabeta T cell depletion, CD3+ Vdelta1+ Vdelta2- thymocytes were sorted. This CDR3 has 11 residues. RNA was extracted from the cells and then reverse transcribed. Pooled V-gene forward primers with one constant-region reverse primer generated the CDR3 amplicons by multiplex PCR. TCRdb made new clone calls on the multiplex PCR reads using CATT. The sample records 9,500 to 13,000 gamma-chain clones, under 55% being singletons. The TCR sequence derives from a boy under two years old who had congenital heart surgery. Specimen: Vdelta1+ gamma-delta thymocytes from the thymus. Sample subset: FACS-sorted CD3+ TCRalphabeta- TCRVdelta1+ TCRVdelta2- thymocytes. The J gene is given as TRGJ1 or TRGJ2, and the V gene is not called. As DNA, the CDR3 is TGTGCCTTGTGGGATACGGATAAGAAACTCTTT. Translated: CALWDTDKKLF.